This is a list of T cell receptor beta chains from one sample in a study of blood T cell repertoires in COVID-19. This table comes from immunoSEQ multiplex PCR, and its TCRdb copy is limited to in-frame clones, with some not included. Here the sample spans some 200,000 clones, about four fifths being singletons. Input material: PBMCs or T cells enriched from blood (not recorded which). The source is a woman in her thirties or forties with acute COVID-19. CDR3s include the opening cysteine and the closing phenylalanine or tryptophan. D genes are given only for firm matches. The size field is filled for only some rows; it gives once, few, many or a size class.

V: TRBV24-1
size: few
J: TRBJ1-5
D: TRBD1
DNA: TGTGCCACCAGCGGACAGGTCAATCAGCCCCAGCATTTT
CDR3: CATSGQVNQPQHF

V: TRBV23-1
size: .
J: TRBJ2-7
D: TRBD1
DNA: TGCGCCAGCAGTCAGGGCCAGGGGGCATACGAGCAGTACTTC
CDR3: CASSQGQGAYEQYF

V: TRBV18
size: .
J: TRBJ1-4
D: TRBD1
DNA: TGTGCCAGCTCAACACGACAGGGCCGTAATGAAAAACTGTTTTTT
CDR3: CASSTRQGRNEKLFF

V: TRBV2
size: once
J: TRBJ1-2
D: .
DNA: TGTGCCAGCAGTGAAGCGCGGCAGCGCTACACCTTC
CDR3: CASSEARQRYTF

V: TRBV24-1
size: .
J: TRBJ2-7
D: .
DNA: TGTGCCACCTCGTCCTCCCGGTCAGGGTCTAGCGAGCAGTACTTC
CDR3: CATSSSRSGSSEQYF

V: TRBV6-1
size: .
J: TRBJ1-5
D: .
DNA: TGTGCCAGCAGTGATTGGACATCATATAGCAATCAGCCCCAGCATTTT
CDR3: CASSDWTSYSNQPQHF

V: TRBV6-2/TRBV6-3
size: .
J: TRBJ1-5
D: .
DNA: TGTGCCAGCAGTTACGGCCCAGGGAATAGCAATCAGCCCCAGCATTTT
CDR3: CASSYGPGNSNQPQHF

V: TRBV6-2/TRBV6-3
size: .
J: TRBJ2-1
D: TRBD2
DNA: TGTGCCAGCAGCTCTAACCAGGGACTAGCAAGTTCGAATGAGCAGTTCTTC
CDR3: CASSSNQGLASSNEQFF

V: TRBV7-3
size: .
J: TRBJ2-2
D: .
DNA: TGTGCCAGCAGCACCCACAGTGACGGGGAGCTGTTTTTT
CDR3: CASSTHSDGELFF

V: TRBV25-1
size: .
J: TRBJ2-7
D: TRBD2
DNA: TGTGCCAGCAGTGAATTATCACAGACTAGCGGGGGAGGCGAGCAGTACTTC
CDR3: CASSELSQTSGGGEQYF

V: TRBV19
size: .
J: TRBJ2-7
D: .
DNA: TGTGCCAGTTCTAGGAAGCGCGAGCGCACCTACGAGCAGTACTTC
CDR3: CASSRKRERTYEQYF

V: TRBV11-3
size: .
J: TRBJ2-2
D: .
DNA: TGTGCCAGCAGCCCGCAGGGGCCCGGGGAGCTGTTTTTT
CDR3: CASSPQGPGELFF

V: TRBV7-6
size: .
J: TRBJ2-3
D: TRBD2
DNA: TGTGCCAGCAGCCAGAGGGCGGGGGGCACAGATACGCAGTATTTT
CDR3: CASSQRAGGTDTQYF

V: TRBV5-6
size: .
J: TRBJ1-3
D: .
DNA: TGTGCCAGCAGCTTGGAACGGGGGGAGGCTGGAAACACCATATATTTT
CDR3: CASSLERGEAGNTIYF

V: TRBV15
size: .
J: TRBJ2-5
D: TRBD1
DNA: TGTGCCACCAGCAGAGATGGACAGGGGAGGGAGGCCCAGTACTTC
CDR3: CATSRDGQGREAQYF

V: TRBV7-2
size: .
J: TRBJ2-1
D: .
DNA: TGTGCCAGCAGCTTAACCGGGAATGAGCAGTTCTTC
CDR3: CASSLTGNEQFF

V: TRBV9
size: .
J: TRBJ2-1
D: .
DNA: TGTGCCAGCAGCGCCCTTCCGCCGGGAGAGGGCGATGAGCAGTTCTTC
CDR3: CASSALPPGEGDEQFF

V: TRBV7-9
size: .
J: TRBJ2-7
D: .
DNA: TGTGCCACAACCGGGACGGGACACTACGAGCAGTACTTC
CDR3: CATTGTGHYEQYF

V: TRBV11-2
size: many
J: TRBJ1-3
D: .
DNA: TGTGCCAGCAGCTTTGGGGGGTTCTCTGGAAACACCATATATTTT
CDR3: CASSFGGFSGNTIYF

V: TRBV5-1
size: .
J: TRBJ2-1
D: .
DNA: TGCGCCAGCAGCTTGCTCGAACTATCATCCTACAATGAGCAGTTCTTC
CDR3: CASSLLELSSYNEQFF

V: TRBV7-9
size: once
J: TRBJ2-1
D: TRBD1
DNA: TGTGCCAGCAGCCACGGACAGGGGTGGGATAATGAGCAGTTCTTC
CDR3: CASSHGQGWDNEQFF

V: TRBV9
size: many
J: TRBJ1-3
D: .
DNA: TGTGCCAGCAGCGTAGACAACTCTGGAAACACCATATATTTT
CDR3: CASSVDNSGNTIYF

V: TRBV10-3
size: .
J: TRBJ2-7
D: .
DNA: TGTGCCATCAGTGAGTCCGGGGGAGGCGAGCAGTACTTC
CDR3: CAISESGGGEQYF

V: TRBV7-6
size: .
J: TRBJ2-7
D: .
DNA: TGTGCCAGCAGCGGAACTAGTCCCTACGAGCAGTACTTC
CDR3: CASSGTSPYEQYF

V: TRBV7-2
size: .
J: TRBJ2-2
D: TRBD2
DNA: TGTGCCAGCAGCAGTATAGCGGGGGGGAACACCGGGGAGCTGTTTTTT
CDR3: CASSSIAGGNTGELFF

V: TRBV7-2
size: once
J: TRBJ1-2
D: .
DNA: TGTGCCAGCAGCTTATCGAACTATGGCTACACCTTC
CDR3: CASSLSNYGYTF

V: TRBV7-9
size: few
J: TRBJ1-1
D: .
DNA: TGTGCCAGCAGCTTAGCGGGCAGGGAGAACACTGAAGCTTTCTTT
CDR3: CASSLAGRENTEAFF

V: TRBV7-2
size: .
J: TRBJ1-3
D: TRBD1
DNA: TGTGCCAGCAGCGTGGACAGGGGCTCTGGAAACACCATATATTTT
CDR3: CASSVDRGSGNTIYF

V: TRBV5-5
size: .
J: TRBJ2-7
D: .
DNA: TGTGCCAGCAGCTCGCCAGGGGGGACCTACGAGCAGTACTTC
CDR3: CASSSPGGTYEQYF

V: TRBV19
size: once
J: TRBJ1-6
D: .
DNA: TGTGCCAGTGCTGAAGGGGTCCAGAATTCACCCCTCCACTTT
CDR3: CASAEGVQNSPLHF

V: TRBV2
size: .
J: TRBJ2-3
D: TRBD2
DNA: TGTGCCAGCAGCCGGCTAGCGGGAGTTACAGATACGCAGTATTTT
CDR3: CASSRLAGVTDTQYF

V: TRBV18
size: .
J: TRBJ2-3
D: .
DNA: TGTGCCAGCTCACCAGCCGGCAGGTCATACACAGATACGCAGTATTTT
CDR3: CASSPAGRSYTDTQYF

V: TRBV19
size: .
J: TRBJ1-5
D: .
DNA: TGTGCCAGTAGTATTTACGAGGATCAGCCCCAGCATTTT
CDR3: CASSIYEDQPQHF

V: TRBV7-9
size: .
J: TRBJ2-1
D: TRBD2
DNA: TGTGCCAGCAGCCAAGGGACTAGAGAAAAAAATGAGCAGTTCTTC
CDR3: CASSQGTREKNEQFF

V: TRBV11-2
size: .
J: TRBJ2-1
D: .
DNA: TGTGCCAGCAGGGTACAGGGTTGGAATGAGCAGTTCTTC
CDR3: CASRVQGWNEQFF

V: TRBV5-6
size: once
J: TRBJ1-5
D: .
DNA: TGTGCCAGCAGTCAAGGAGGCAATCAGCCCCAGCATTTT
CDR3: CASSQGGNQPQHF

V: TRBV6-7
size: .
J: TRBJ1-2
D: TRBD1
DNA: TGTGCCAGCAGGACCCGGACAGGGGATGGCTACACCTTC
CDR3: CASRTRTGDGYTF

V: TRBV5-4
size: .
J: TRBJ2-1
D: .
DNA: TGTGCCAGCAGCTTCAGGGATGAGCAGTTCTTC
CDR3: CASSFRDEQFF

V: TRBV7-9
size: .
J: TRBJ2-2
D: TRBD1
DNA: TGTGCCAGCAGCTTGACAGGGGCTACCGGGGAGCTGTTTTTT
CDR3: CASSLTGATGELFF

V: TRBV10-3
size: .
J: TRBJ1-1
D: .
DNA: TGTGCCATCAGTGAGGACACGCTGAACACTGAAGCTTTCTTT
CDR3: CAISEDTLNTEAFF

V: TRBV7-6
size: .
J: TRBJ1-2
D: .
DNA: TGTGCCAGCAGCTACGGGGGGGGATCCCATGGCTACACCTTC
CDR3: CASSYGGGSHGYTF

V: TRBV3-1/TRBV3-2
size: .
J: TRBJ2-3
D: .
DNA: TGTGCCAGCAGCCAAGGGGTGGCGGGGCGCACAGATACGCAGTATTTT
CDR3: CASSQGVAGRTDTQYF

V: TRBV9
size: .
J: TRBJ1-2
D: .
DNA: TGTGCCAGCAGCGCTACAGGGTCTTGGGACTATGGCTACACCTTC
CDR3: CASSATGSWDYGYTF

V: TRBV19
size: .
J: TRBJ1-5
D: .
DNA: TGTGCCAGTAGTATGTTCGGGGAGCAGCCCCAGCATTTT
CDR3: CASSMFGEQPQHF

V: TRBV5-1
size: .
J: TRBJ1-2
D: .
DNA: TGCGCCAGCAGCTTGTGGTCAGGGCCCCTTACTAACTATGGCTACACCTTC
CDR3: CASSLWSGPLTNYGYTF

V: TRBV21-1
size: .
J: TRBJ2-5
D: .
DNA: TGTGCCAGCAGCAAATCTTGCGGGACTAGCGACCAAGAGACCCAGTACTTC
CDR3: CASSKSCGTSDQETQYF

V: TRBV30
size: few
J: TRBJ1-6
D: .
DNA: TGTGCCTGGAGTGACCAGGGGACGGTTCTAAATTCACCCCTCCACTTT
CDR3: CAWSDQGTVLNSPLHF